The next 13 T cell receptor beta chains were all read from a single sample in a study of control samples from healthy donors and cancer patients (dated by TCRdb to between 2020 and 2021). The library was prepared using the immunoSEQ multiplex PCR assay. Entries here come from immuneACCESS through TCRdb and include only in-frame sequences with V and J called. Some clones fail to appear in such tables; in the studies checked, an unresolved V gene covers under half of the shortfall, and the cause of the remainder is unknown. A total of 150,000 to 200,000 clones appear in this sample, over 85% of them only once. The ten largest clones add up to around 12% of the sample. Input material: blood. The receptors were sampled from a man in his thirties or forties in good health.

J is TRBJ1-3 and V is TRBV7-9; D unclear. This CDR3 is built from 10 residues. CDR1 and CDR2 (germline): SEHNR, FQNEAQ (reference sequence). The CDR3 loop is CGGSGNTIYF. The CDR3 region has the DNA TGTGGAGGGTCCGGAAACACCATATATTTT.

This chain joins TRBV27 and TRBJ1-1, with D perhaps TRBD1 (5 bases). V lost 7 bases to trimming and J lost 0 bases, with 15 bases between them. Germline CDR1 reads MNHEY; CDR2 reads SMNVEV (reference sequence). This CDR3 has 15 residues. In DNA form, the CDR3 reads TGTGCCAGCAAATCGGGGGTAGTGATGAACACTGAAGCTTTCTTT. It codes for CASKSGVVMNTEAFF.

The chain combines TRBV2 with TRBJ2-7; unclear D gene. This CDR3 has 13 residues. Trimming removed 7 bases at V and 0 bases at J, with 10 bases between. Germline values: CDR1 SNHLY, CDR2 FYNNEI. DNA for the CDR3: TGTGCCAGCAAAGTATGGAGCTCCTACGAGCAGTACTTC. It specifies CASKVWSSYEQYF.

The V gene is TRBV4-1, the J gene TRBJ1-2; unclear D gene. V was shortened by 0 bases and J by 3 bases, with 8 bases between the two germline ends. The CDR3 sequence is 14 residues long. Germline-derived CDR1 and CDR2 are MGHRA and YSYEKL. The CDR3 is CASSQDMDYYGYTF. The CDR3 DNA sequence: TGCGCCAGCAGCCAAGATATGGATTACTATGGCTACACCTTC.

This clone has only one observation. V and J are TRBV11-3 and TRBJ2-7; the D is unclear. V lost 5 bases to trimming and J lost 0 bases, with 11 bases between them. The CDR3 runs to 14 residues. CDR1 and CDR2 (germline): SGHNT, YENEEA. DNA for the CDR3: TGTGCCAGCAGCCACACCCAGTTCTCCTACGAGCAGTACTTC. Encoded protein: CASSHTQFSYEQYF.

In the case of this clone: The same CDR3 also results from other DNA sequences found in this sample. J is TRBJ1-2 and V is TRBV28; TRBD1 might be the D (6 bases). CDR3 length equals 16 residues. Germline V gene sequence: CDR1 MDHEN, CDR2 SYDVKM. V was cut by 8 bases and J by 7 bases, with 26 bases left in between. The CDR3 spells CASAFKVVRGAGGYTF. The CDR3 DNA reads as TGTGCCAGCGCTTTCAAAGTGGTCCGGGGGGCGGGTGGCTACACCTTC.

The rearrangement links TRBV5-1 to TRBJ1-6; no definite D call. The CDR3 loop spans 15 amino acids. The germline CDR1 and CDR2 sequences are SGHRS and YFSETQ. Trimming removed 0 bases at V and 6 bases at J, with 10 bases between. The CDR3 loop reads CASSLGAELNSPLHF. CDR3 nucleotide sequence: TGCGCCAGCAGCTTGGGGGCAGAGCTTAATTCACCCCTCCACTTT.

The chain uses TRBV5-1 and TRBJ2-1; the match to TRBD2 covers 10 bases. Germline CDR1 SGHRS, CDR2 YFSETQ. The junction had 7 bases not matched to a gene; V was cut back by 2 bases and J by 5 bases. The CDR3 length is 16 residues. The DNA of the CDR3 is TGCGCCAGCAGCTTACTTAGCGGGAGGCGAGACAATGAGCAGTTCTTC. The encoded protein is CASSLLSGRRDNEQFF.

The chain recombines TRBV5-5 with TRBJ1-3; D unclear. The CDR3 runs to 14 residues. Trimming pared 0 bases from V and 8 bases from J, leaving 12 bases between. Germline assignment: CDR1 SGHKS and CDR2 YYEKEE (reference sequence). CDR3 protein: CASSLVGLADTIYF. The CDR3 DNA follows: TGTGCCAGCAGCTTGGTAGGACTGGCGGACACCATATATTTT.

V and J are TRBV5-6 and TRBJ2-5; D is ambiguous. Trimming stripped 0 bases from V and 2 bases from J, with 11 bases between. Germline V lookup: CDR1 SGHDT, CDR2 YYEEEE. The length of the CDR3 is 15 residues. The CDR3 bases are TGTGCCAGCAGCTTGGGGACCGGTTCACAAGAGACCCAGTACTTC. Its translation: CASSLGTGSQETQYF.

This chain joins TRBV30 and TRBJ2-7, with TRBD2 matching over 7 bases. Germline-derived CDR1 and CDR2 are GTSNPN and SVGIG (reference sequence). J gave up 2 bases and V 0 bases, and 4 bases lay outside the gene matches. This CDR3 has 14 residues. DNA for the CDR3: TGTGCCTGGAGTGTCACGGGAGGCCCCTACGAGCAGTACTTC. This translates into CAWSVTGGPYEQYF. Full variable domain (rest looked up from reference TRBV30 and TRBJ2-7): SQTIHQWPATLVQPVGSPLSLECTVEGTSNPNLYWYRQAAGRGLQLLFYSVGIGQISSEVPQNLSASRPQDRQFILSSKKLLLSDSGFYLCAWSVTGGPYEQYFGPGTRLTVT.

This rearrangement joins TRBV18 to TRBJ2-1, with 7 bases lining up with TRBD1. The V gene's germline CDR1 is KGHSH and CDR2 LQKENI. The CDR3 loop spans 14 amino acids. J lost 7 bases, V lost 3 bases, and 6 bases had no gene match. The CDR3 loop reads CASSPGQQENEQFF. The CDR3 region has the DNA TGTGCCAGCTCACCGGGACAGCAGGAAAATGAGCAGTTCTTC.

This clone was seen a single time. DNA for the CDR3: TGTGCCAGCTCACAGAGCGGCACAGATACGCAGTATTTT. Translated, it gives CASSQSGTDTQYF. The chain carries TRBV18 and TRBJ2-3; D unclear. In germline, CDR1 is KGHSH, CDR2 LQKENI. The CDR3 contains 13 residues. Trimming shortened V by 4 bases and J by 1 base, and 6 bases separated the two germline ends.